In its sample, the clone carrying this TCR beta chain was seen a few times. No antigen is known for it. Other DNA sequences from this sample encode an identical CDR3 as well. Trimming removed 3 bases from V and 8 bases from J, with 7 bases in between. The CDR3 sequence is 12 residues long. Germline values: CDR1 LGHNA, CDR2 YNFKEQ. These data come from a study of T cell responses to AZD1222 COVID-19 vaccine. Whole-study findings and limits: Nearly half of spike-specific TCRs reportedly target variant regions that are unmutated in the B.1.351 and B.1.1.7 variants. Increased Spike-specific TCR breadth and depth were observed after two AZD1222 doses.

Clones were sequenced by immunoSEQ multiplex PCR, and TCRdb holds only the in-frame ones, with some missing. The data show under 150,000 clones, about 89% seen once. The origin of this receptor is an adult in good health. The sample in question was peripheral blood, obtained on day 0 of MenACWY control vaccination. This chain links TRBV4-2 with TRBJ1-4, with D possibly matching TRBD1 (5 bases). In DNA, the CDR3 is TGTGCCAGCAGCCAGTGGGGGGAAAAACTGTTTTTT. Protein sequence: CASSQWGEKLFF.